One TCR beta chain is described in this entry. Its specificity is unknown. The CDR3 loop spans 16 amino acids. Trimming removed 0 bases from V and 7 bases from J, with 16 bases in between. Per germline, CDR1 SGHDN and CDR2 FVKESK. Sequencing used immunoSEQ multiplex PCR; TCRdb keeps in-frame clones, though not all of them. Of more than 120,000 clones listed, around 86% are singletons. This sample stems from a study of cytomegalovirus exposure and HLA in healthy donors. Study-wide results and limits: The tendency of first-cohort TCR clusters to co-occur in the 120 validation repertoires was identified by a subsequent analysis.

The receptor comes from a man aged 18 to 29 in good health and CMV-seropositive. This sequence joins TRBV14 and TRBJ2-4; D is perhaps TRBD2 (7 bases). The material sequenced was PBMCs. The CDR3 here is CASSQDAGAGHNIQYF. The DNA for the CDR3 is TGTGCCAGCAGCCAAGATGCGGGAGCGGGACACAACATTCAGTACTTC.